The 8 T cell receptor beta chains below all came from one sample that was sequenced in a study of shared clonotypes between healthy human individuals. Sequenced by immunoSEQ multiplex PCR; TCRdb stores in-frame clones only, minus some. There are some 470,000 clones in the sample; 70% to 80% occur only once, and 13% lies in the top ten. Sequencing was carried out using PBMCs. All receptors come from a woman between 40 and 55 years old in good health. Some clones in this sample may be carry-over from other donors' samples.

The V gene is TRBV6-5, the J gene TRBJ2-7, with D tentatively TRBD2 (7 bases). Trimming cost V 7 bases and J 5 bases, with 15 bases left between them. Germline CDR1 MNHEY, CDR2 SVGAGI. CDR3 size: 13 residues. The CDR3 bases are TGTGCCAGCACACGAGGGGGGGTCAACGAGCAGTACTTC. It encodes CASTRGGVNEQYF.

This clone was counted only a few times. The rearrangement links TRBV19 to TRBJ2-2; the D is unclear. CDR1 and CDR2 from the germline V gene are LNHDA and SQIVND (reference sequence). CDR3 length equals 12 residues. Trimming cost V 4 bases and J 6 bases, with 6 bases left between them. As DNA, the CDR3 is TGTGCCAGTAGTAGGGCTTCCGGGGAGCTGTTTTTT. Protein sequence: CASSRASGELFF.

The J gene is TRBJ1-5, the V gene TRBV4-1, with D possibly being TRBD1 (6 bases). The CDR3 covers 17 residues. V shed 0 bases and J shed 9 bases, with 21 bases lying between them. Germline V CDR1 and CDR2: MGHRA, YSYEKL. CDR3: CASSQEATGWVVRPQHF. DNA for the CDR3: TGCGCCAGCAGCCAAGAAGCCACAGGGTGGGTGGTGCGGCCCCAGCATTTT.

The CDR3 nucleotides are TGTGCCAGTTCGGCGAGCTCTGGAAACACCATATATTTT. It is translated as CASSASSGNTIYF. The V and J genes are TRBV19 and TRBJ1-3; no clear D gene. The germline V gene has CDR1 LNHDA and CDR2 SQIVND (reference sequence). The CDR3 loop spans 13 amino acids. V was shortened by 8 bases and J by 0 bases, with 8 bases between the two germline ends.

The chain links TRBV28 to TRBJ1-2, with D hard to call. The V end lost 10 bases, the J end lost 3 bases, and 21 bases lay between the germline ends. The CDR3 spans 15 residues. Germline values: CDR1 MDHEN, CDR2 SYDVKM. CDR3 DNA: TGTGCCACTCGTAGTTCCGGGATTTTGGACTATGGCTACACCTTC. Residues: CATRSSGILDYGYTF.

CDR3 loop: CASSLNTGWSSYEQYF. DNA for the CDR3: TGTGCCAGCAGCTTAAACACGGGTTGGAGCTCCTACGAGCAGTACTTC. The chain employs TRBV11-2 and TRBJ2-7; D remains unclear. V was pared by 2 bases and J by 0 bases, with 14 bases between. This CDR3 contains 16 residues. In germline, CDR1 is SGHAT, CDR2 FQNNGV.

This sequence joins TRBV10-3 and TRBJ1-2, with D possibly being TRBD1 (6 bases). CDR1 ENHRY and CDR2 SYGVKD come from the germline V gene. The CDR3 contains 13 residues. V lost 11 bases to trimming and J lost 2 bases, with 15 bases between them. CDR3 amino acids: CAAAGGANYGYTF. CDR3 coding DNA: TGTGCCGCCGCGGGGGGGGCCAACTATGGCTACACCTTC.

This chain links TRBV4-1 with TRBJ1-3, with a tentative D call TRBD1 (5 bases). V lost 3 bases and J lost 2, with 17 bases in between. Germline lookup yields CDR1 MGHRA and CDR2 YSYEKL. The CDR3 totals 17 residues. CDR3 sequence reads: CASSHVLTVAAGNTIYF. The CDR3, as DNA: TGCGCCAGCAGCCATGTGCTGACAGTGGCTGCTGGAAACACCATATATTTT.